Listed below are T cell receptor beta chains from one sample, sequenced in a study of cytomegalovirus exposure and HLA in healthy donors. Some clones are missing from TCRdb's copy, which holds only in-frame ones; the method was immunoSEQ multiplex PCR. The sample holds 100,000 to 150,000 clones, 17% seen once. The sample consisted of PBMCs. The receptors were sampled from a female donor in good health and CMV-seropositive. The CDR3 runs from the conserved cysteine through the conserved F or W. Fields, in order: clone size, D gene, J gene, V gene, CDR3 DNA, CDR3 protein. A D gene is named only where the DNA matches it firmly. Rows give clone size only sometimes, using once, few, many, or a class for an expanded clone.

abundance: NA; d_gene: NA; j_gene: TRBJ1-4; v_gene: TRBV7-9; CDR3nt: TGTGCCAGCAGCTTAGCGGCCCATAATGAAAAACTGTTTTTT; CDR3aa: CASSLAAHNEKLFF
abundance: NA; d_gene: NA; j_gene: TRBJ1-3; v_gene: TRBV5-1; CDR3nt: TGCGCCAGCAGCTTGGCTGGACAGAGCTCTGGAAACACCATATATTTT; CDR3aa: CASSLAGQSSGNTIYF
abundance: NA; d_gene: NA; j_gene: TRBJ2-3; v_gene: TRBV11-2; CDR3nt: TGTGCCAGCAGCTTGGGTCTAGCGTATACGCAGTATTTT; CDR3aa: CASSLGLAYTQYF
abundance: few; d_gene: NA; j_gene: TRBJ2-2; v_gene: TRBV5-6; CDR3nt: TGTGCCAGCAGCTTACCAGCGGCGAACACCGGGGAGCTGTTTTTT; CDR3aa: CASSLPAANTGELFF
abundance: NA; d_gene: NA; j_gene: TRBJ1-1; v_gene: TRBV7-2; CDR3nt: TGTGCCAGCAGCTTAGGAGTTTCGAACACTGAAGCTTTCTTT; CDR3aa: CASSLGVSNTEAFF
abundance: NA; d_gene: NA; j_gene: TRBJ2-7; v_gene: TRBV4-1; CDR3nt: TGCGCCAGCAGCCAAGTAATAGGGGCTGGTTACGAGCAGTACTTC; CDR3aa: CASSQVIGAGYEQYF
abundance: NA; d_gene: TRBD1; j_gene: TRBJ1-2; v_gene: TRBV11-1; CDR3nt: TGTGCCAGCAGCTCGGACAGGGGTAACTATGGCTACACCTTC; CDR3aa: CASSSDRGNYGYTF
abundance: NA; d_gene: NA; j_gene: TRBJ2-3; v_gene: TRBV6-6; CDR3nt: TGTGTGGGTGGCAGGATGGTAGATACGCAGTATTTT; CDR3aa: CVGGRMVDTQYF
abundance: NA; d_gene: TRBD2; j_gene: TRBJ2-1; v_gene: TRBV5-4; CDR3nt: TGTGCCAGCAGCAAGACTAGCGGGGTCAATGAGCAGTTCTTC; CDR3aa: CASSKTSGVNEQFF
abundance: NA; d_gene: NA; j_gene: TRBJ2-4; v_gene: TRBV6-1; CDR3nt: TGTGCCAGCAGTGAAGGGGGGCTAGCCAAAAACATTCAGTACTTC; CDR3aa: CASSEGGLAKNIQYF
abundance: few; d_gene: TRBD2; j_gene: TRBJ2-4; v_gene: TRBV2; CDR3nt: TGTGCCAGCGCACTAGACATAAAGGCGGGAGAATCCAAAAACATTCAGTACTTC; CDR3aa: CASALDIKAGESKNIQYF
abundance: NA; d_gene: TRBD2; j_gene: TRBJ2-7; v_gene: TRBV9; CDR3nt: TGTGCCAGCAGCGTACACCCTTCAAGGACTAGCGGGGGCTACGAGCAGTACTTC; CDR3aa: CASSVHPSRTSGGYEQYF
abundance: NA; d_gene: TRBD1; j_gene: TRBJ2-7; v_gene: TRBV11-2; CDR3nt: TGTGCCAGCAGCGCGACAGGGTACGAGCAGTACTTC; CDR3aa: CASSATGYEQYF
abundance: NA; d_gene: NA; j_gene: TRBJ1-5; v_gene: TRBV19; CDR3nt: TGTGCCAGTAGCTGGGGGGGAGATCAGCCCCAGCATTTT; CDR3aa: CASSWGGDQPQHF
abundance: NA; d_gene: NA; j_gene: TRBJ1-5; v_gene: TRBV28; CDR3nt: TGTGCCAGCAGTTTATTCCCAGAAAATCAGCCCCAGCATTTT; CDR3aa: CASSLFPENQPQHF
abundance: few; d_gene: NA; j_gene: TRBJ1-1; v_gene: TRBV30; CDR3nt: TGTGCCTGGTGGACAGCTTCTATGAACACTGAAGCTTTCTTT; CDR3aa: CAWWTASMNTEAFF
abundance: NA; d_gene: NA; j_gene: TRBJ2-7; v_gene: TRBV27; CDR3nt: TGTGCCAGCAGTTTATCGGCCGGACAGCTATCCTACGAGCAGTACTTC; CDR3aa: CASSLSAGQLSYEQYF
abundance: NA; d_gene: TRBD2; j_gene: TRBJ2-5; v_gene: TRBV18; CDR3nt: TGTGCCAGCTCACCGGGGACTAGCGGGTACCAAGAGACCCAGTACTTC; CDR3aa: CASSPGTSGYQETQYF
abundance: NA; d_gene: TRBD2; j_gene: TRBJ2-1; v_gene: TRBV28; CDR3nt: TGTGCCAGCAGGAAAGGGACTAGCGGTCACAATGAGCAGTTCTTC; CDR3aa: CASRKGTSGHNEQFF
abundance: NA; d_gene: TRBD1; j_gene: TRBJ1-1; v_gene: TRBV6-4; CDR3nt: TGTGCCAGCAGTGACACAGGGGGGAACACTGAAGCTTTCTTT; CDR3aa: CASSDTGGNTEAFF
abundance: NA; d_gene: TRBD2; j_gene: TRBJ2-1; v_gene: TRBV5-8; CDR3nt: TGTGCCAGCAGCATTGGGACTAGCGGGAGCCACTACAATGAGCAGTTCTTC; CDR3aa: CASSIGTSGSHYNEQFF
abundance: NA; d_gene: TRBD1; j_gene: TRBJ1-2; v_gene: TRBV7-9; CDR3nt: TGTGCCAGCAGCTTGACAGGGGATAACTATGGCTACACCTTC; CDR3aa: CASSLTGDNYGYTF
abundance: NA; d_gene: NA; j_gene: TRBJ1-1; v_gene: TRBV5-1; CDR3nt: TGCGCCAGCGGGATGTGGGGGGACACTGAAGCTTTCTTT; CDR3aa: CASGMWGDTEAFF
abundance: NA; d_gene: NA; j_gene: TRBJ2-5; v_gene: TRBV29-1; CDR3nt: TGCAGCGTCTCAAGGATCGGGGGCCAAGAGACCCAGTACTTC; CDR3aa: CSVSRIGGQETQYF
abundance: few; d_gene: NA; j_gene: TRBJ2-5; v_gene: TRBV6-6; CDR3nt: TGTGCCAGCAGTTTGGGGGGGGCCGGGGAGACCCAGTACTTC; CDR3aa: CASSLGGAGETQYF
abundance: NA; d_gene: TRBD1; j_gene: TRBJ1-1; v_gene: TRBV19; CDR3nt: TGTGCCAGTAGTATAGACTTAGGACAGGGATACACTGAAGCTTTCTTT; CDR3aa: CASSIDLGQGYTEAFF
abundance: NA; d_gene: NA; j_gene: TRBJ2-5; v_gene: TRBV5-6; CDR3nt: TGTGCCAGCAGCTACGGGGACACGTTGGAGACCCAGTACTTC; CDR3aa: CASSYGDTLETQYF
abundance: NA; d_gene: TRBD2; j_gene: TRBJ2-1; v_gene: TRBV5-4; CDR3nt: TGTGCCAGCAGCTGGGACCCCACTAGCGGGAGGTGGAATGAGCAGTTCTTC; CDR3aa: CASSWDPTSGRWNEQFF
abundance: few; d_gene: TRBD1; j_gene: TRBJ1-2; v_gene: TRBV19; CDR3nt: TGTGCCAGTAGTCTCAGGACAGGGAGTTACACCTTC; CDR3aa: CASSLRTGSYTF
abundance: few; d_gene: TRBD1; j_gene: TRBJ1-2; v_gene: TRBV7-9; CDR3nt: TGTGCCAGCAGCTTGTCGCAGGGGGACTATGGCTACACCTTC; CDR3aa: CASSLSQGDYGYTF
abundance: NA; d_gene: NA; j_gene: TRBJ2-3; v_gene: TRBV18; CDR3nt: TGTGCCAGCTCACCACCGGGACAAACTAGCACAGATACGCAGTATTTT; CDR3aa: CASSPPGQTSTDTQYF
abundance: NA; d_gene: NA; j_gene: TRBJ2-3; v_gene: TRBV5-1; CDR3nt: TGCGCCAGCAGCTTGACAGGGTCCCCACCGTTAGATACGCAGTATTTT; CDR3aa: CASSLTGSPPLDTQYF
abundance: few; d_gene: NA; j_gene: TRBJ2-1; v_gene: TRBV30; CDR3nt: TGTGCCTGGAGTGTACAGGCGAACTCCTACAATGAGCAGTTCTTC; CDR3aa: CAWSVQANSYNEQFF